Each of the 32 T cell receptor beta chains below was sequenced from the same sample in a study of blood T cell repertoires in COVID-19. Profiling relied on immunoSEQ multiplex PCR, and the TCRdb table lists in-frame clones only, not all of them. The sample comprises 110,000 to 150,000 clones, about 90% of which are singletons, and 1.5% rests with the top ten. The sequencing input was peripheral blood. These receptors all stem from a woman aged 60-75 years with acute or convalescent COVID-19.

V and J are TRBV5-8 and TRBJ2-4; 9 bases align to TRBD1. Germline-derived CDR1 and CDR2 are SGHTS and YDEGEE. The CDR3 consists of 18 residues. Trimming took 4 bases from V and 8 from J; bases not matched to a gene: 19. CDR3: CASSKAPTGGMGRDIQYF. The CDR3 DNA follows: TGTGCCAGCAGCAAGGCACCTACAGGGGGCATGGGTAGGGACATTCAGTACTTC.

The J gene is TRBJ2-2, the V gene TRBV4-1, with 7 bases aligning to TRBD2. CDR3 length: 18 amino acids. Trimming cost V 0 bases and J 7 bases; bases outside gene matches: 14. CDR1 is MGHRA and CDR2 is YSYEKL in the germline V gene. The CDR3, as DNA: TGCGCCAGCAGCCAAGATAGGACTAGAGAAGGTCCGGGCGGGGAGCTGTTTTTT. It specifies CASSQDRTREGPGGELFF.

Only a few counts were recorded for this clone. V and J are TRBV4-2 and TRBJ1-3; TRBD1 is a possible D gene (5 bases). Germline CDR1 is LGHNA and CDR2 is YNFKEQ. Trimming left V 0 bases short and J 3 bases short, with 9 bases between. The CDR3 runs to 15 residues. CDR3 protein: CASSQEGRGGNTIYF. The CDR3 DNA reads TGTGCCAGCAGCCAAGAAGGGAGGGGTGGAAACACCATATATTTT.

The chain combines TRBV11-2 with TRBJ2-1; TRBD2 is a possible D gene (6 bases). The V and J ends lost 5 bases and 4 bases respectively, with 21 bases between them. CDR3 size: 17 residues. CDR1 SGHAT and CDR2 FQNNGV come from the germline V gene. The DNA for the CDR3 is TGTGCCAGCAGCCCCGACGGGGCGGGGAAGGGGTACAATGAGCAGTTCTTC. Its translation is CASSPDGAGKGYNEQFF.

CDR3 coding DNA: TGTGCCAGCAGCCCCTCCGGTAGACCGAGGCTCTATGGCTACACCTTC. Translated: CASSPSGRPRLYGYTF. The chain links TRBV28 to TRBJ1-2, with no clear D. The CDR3 has 16 residues. Germline V gene data show CDR1 as MDHEN and CDR2 as SYDVKM. The V gene lost 6 bases and the J gene lost 4 bases, with 21 bases spanning the gap.

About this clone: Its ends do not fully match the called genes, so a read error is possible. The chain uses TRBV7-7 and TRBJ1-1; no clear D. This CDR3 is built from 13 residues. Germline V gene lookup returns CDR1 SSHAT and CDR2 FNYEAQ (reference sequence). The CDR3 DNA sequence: TGTGCTAGCAGCTCCACATGGAACACTGAAGCTTTCTTT. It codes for CASSSTWNTEAFF.

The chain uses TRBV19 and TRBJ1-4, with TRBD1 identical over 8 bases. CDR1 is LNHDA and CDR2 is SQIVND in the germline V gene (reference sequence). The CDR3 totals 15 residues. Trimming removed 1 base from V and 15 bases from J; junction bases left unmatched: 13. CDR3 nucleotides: TGTGCCAGTAGTATAGGTGGATTGTTCGACAGGGGTTTGTTTTTT. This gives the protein CASSIGGLFDRGLFF.

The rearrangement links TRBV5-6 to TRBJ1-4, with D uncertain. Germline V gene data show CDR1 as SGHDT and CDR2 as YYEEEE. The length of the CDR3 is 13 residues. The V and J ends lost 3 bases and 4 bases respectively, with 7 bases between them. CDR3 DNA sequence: TGTGCCAGCAGCTGGGGAGTTAATGAAAAACTGTTTTTT. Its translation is CASSWGVNEKLFF.

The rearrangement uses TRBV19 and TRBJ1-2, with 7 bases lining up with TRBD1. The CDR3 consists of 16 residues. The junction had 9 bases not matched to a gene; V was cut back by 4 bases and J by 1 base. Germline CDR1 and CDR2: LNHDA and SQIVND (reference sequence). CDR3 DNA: TGTGCCAGTAGTACCGAACACAGGGGAAGTAACTATGGCTACACCTTC. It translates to CASSTEHRGSNYGYTF.

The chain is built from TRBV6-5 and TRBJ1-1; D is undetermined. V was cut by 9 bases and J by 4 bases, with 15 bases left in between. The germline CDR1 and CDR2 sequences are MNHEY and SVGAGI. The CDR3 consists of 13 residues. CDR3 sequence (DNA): TGTGCCAGTATGACGGGATTTTTCACTGAAGCTTTCTTT. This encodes CASMTGFFTEAFF.

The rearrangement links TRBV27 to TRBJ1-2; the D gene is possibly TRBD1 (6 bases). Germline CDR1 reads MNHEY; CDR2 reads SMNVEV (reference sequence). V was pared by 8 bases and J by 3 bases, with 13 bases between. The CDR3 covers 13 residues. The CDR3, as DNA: TGTGCCAGCTCGGCGGGGGCGGACTATGGCTACACCTTC. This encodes CASSAGADYGYTF.

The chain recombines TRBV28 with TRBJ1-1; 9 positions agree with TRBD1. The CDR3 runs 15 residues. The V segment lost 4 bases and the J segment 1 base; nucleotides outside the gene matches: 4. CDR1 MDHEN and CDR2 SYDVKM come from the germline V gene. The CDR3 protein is CASSSWGQGNTEAFF. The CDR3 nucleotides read TGTGCCAGCAGTTCATGGGGACAGGGGAACACTGAAGCTTTCTTT.

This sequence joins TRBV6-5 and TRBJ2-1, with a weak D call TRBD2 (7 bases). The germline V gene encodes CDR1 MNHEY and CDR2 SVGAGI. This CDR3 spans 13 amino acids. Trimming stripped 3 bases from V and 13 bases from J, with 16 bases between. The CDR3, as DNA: TGTGCCAGCAGTTATGGCGAGGGGGGGTCCCAGTTCTTC. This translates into CASSYGEGGSQFF.

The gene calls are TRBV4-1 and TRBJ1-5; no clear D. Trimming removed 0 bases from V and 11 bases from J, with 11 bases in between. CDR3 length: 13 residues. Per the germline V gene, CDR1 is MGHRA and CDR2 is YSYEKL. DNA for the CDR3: TGCGCCAGCAGCCAAGATCGGCGGGTATCCCAGCATTTT. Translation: CASSQDRRVSQHF.

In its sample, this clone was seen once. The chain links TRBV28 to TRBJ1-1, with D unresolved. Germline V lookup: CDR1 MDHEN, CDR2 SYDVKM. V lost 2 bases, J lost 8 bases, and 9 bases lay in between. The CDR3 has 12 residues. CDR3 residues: CASSLQAVEAFF. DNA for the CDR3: TGTGCCAGCAGTTTACAAGCGGTCGAAGCTTTCTTT.

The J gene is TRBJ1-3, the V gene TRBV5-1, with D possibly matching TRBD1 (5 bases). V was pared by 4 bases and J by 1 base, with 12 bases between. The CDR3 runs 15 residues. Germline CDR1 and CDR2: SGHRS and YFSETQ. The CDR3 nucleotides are TGCGCCAGCAGCGCCAGTGCAGGGTCTGGAAACACCATATATTTT. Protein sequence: CASSASAGSGNTIYF.

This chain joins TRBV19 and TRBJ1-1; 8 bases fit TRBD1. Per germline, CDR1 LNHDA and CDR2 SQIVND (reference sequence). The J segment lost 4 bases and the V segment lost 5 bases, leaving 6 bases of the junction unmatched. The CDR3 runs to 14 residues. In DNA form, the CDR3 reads TGTGCCAGTAGTGTCGGACAGGGCCGCACTGAAGCTTTCTTT. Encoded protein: CASSVGQGRTEAFF.

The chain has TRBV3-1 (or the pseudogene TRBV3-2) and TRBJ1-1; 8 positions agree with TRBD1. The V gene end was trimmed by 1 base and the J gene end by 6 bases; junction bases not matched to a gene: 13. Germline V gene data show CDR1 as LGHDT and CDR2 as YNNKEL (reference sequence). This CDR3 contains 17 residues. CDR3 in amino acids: CASSQVWQGARSAEAFF. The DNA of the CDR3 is TGTGCCAGCAGCCAAGTGTGGCAGGGGGCGCGGTCGGCTGAAGCTTTCTTT.

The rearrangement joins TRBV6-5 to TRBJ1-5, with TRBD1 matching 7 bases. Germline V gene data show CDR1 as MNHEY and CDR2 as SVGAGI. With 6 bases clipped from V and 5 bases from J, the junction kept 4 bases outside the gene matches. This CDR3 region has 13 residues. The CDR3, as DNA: TGTGCCAGCAGGCCCGACAGGGATCAGCCCCAGCATTTT. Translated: CASRPDRDQPQHF.

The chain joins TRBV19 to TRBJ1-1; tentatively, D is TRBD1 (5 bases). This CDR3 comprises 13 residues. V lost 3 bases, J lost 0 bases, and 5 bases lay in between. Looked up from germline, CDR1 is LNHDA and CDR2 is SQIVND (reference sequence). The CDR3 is CASSMTVNTEAFF. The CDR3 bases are TGTGCCAGTAGTATGACAGTGAACACTGAAGCTTTCTTT.

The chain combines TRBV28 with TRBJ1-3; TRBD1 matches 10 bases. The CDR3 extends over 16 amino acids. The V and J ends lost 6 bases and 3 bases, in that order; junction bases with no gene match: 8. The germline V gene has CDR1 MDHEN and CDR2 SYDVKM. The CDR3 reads CASSEDRGTVGNTIYF. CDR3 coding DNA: TGTGCCAGCAGCGAGGACAGGGGGACGGTTGGAAACACCATATATTTT.

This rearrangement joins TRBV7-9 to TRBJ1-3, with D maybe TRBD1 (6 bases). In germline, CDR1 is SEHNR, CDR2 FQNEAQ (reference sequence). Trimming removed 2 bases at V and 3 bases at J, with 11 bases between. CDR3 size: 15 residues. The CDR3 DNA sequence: TGTGCCAGCAGCTTATCCCAGGGGCTTGGAAACACCATATATTTT. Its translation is CASSLSQGLGNTIYF.

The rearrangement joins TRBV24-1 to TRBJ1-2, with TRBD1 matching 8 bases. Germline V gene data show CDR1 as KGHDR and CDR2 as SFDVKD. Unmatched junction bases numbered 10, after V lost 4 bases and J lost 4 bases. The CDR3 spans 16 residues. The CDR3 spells CATSEAGQGESYGYTF. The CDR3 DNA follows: TGTGCCACCAGTGAGGCAGGACAGGGAGAAAGCTATGGCTACACCTTC.

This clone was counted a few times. The CDR3 here is CASSYGDRDNEKLFF. CDR3 nucleotides: TGTGCCAGCAGTTACGGGGACAGGGATAATGAAAAACTGTTTTTT. The chain has TRBV6-5 and TRBJ1-4; 9 bases are a match to TRBD1. This CDR3 spans 15 amino acids. Per germline, CDR1 MNHEY and CDR2 SVGAGI. The J segment lost 4 bases and the V segment lost 2 bases, leaving 2 bases of the junction unmatched.

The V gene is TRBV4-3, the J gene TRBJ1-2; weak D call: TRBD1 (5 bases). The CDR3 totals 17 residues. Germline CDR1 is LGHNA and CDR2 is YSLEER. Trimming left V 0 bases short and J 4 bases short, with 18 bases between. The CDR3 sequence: CASSQDGGGVSIYGYTF. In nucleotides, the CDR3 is TGCGCCAGCAGCCAAGATGGGGGAGGGGTCTCAATCTATGGCTACACCTTC.

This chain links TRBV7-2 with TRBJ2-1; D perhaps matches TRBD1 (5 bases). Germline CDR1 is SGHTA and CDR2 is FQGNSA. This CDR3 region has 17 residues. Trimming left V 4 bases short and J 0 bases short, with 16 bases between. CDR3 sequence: CASSYGQGSPSYNEQFF. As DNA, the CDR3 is TGTGCCAGCAGCTATGGCCAGGGATCTCCCTCCTACAATGAGCAGTTCTTC.

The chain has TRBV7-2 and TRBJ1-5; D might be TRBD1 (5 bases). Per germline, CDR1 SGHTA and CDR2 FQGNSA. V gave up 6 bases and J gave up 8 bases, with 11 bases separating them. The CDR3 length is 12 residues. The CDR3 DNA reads TGTGCCAGCAGTTTGATCAGGGAGCCCCAGCATTTT. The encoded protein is CASSLIREPQHF.

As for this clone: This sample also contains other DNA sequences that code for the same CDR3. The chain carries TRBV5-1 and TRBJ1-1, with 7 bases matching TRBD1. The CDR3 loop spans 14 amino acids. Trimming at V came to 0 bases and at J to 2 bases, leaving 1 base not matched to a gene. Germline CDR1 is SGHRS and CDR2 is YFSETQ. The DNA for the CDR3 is TGCGCCAGCAGCTTGGACAGGGGTAACACTGAAGCTTTCTTT. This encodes CASSLDRGNTEAFF.

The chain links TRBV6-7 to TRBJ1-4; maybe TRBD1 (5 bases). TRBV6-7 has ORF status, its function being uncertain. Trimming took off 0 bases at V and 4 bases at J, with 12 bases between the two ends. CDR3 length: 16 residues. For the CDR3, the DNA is TGTGCCAGCAGTTACTCGGGGGGGGAAGATAATGAAAAACTGTTTTTT. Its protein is CASSYSGGEDNEKLFF.

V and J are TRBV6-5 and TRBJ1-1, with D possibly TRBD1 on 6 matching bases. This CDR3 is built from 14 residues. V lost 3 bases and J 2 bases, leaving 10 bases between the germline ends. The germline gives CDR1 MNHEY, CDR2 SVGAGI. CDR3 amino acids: CASSYTGPNTEAFF. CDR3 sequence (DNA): TGTGCCAGCAGTTATACAGGGCCTAACACTGAAGCTTTCTTT.

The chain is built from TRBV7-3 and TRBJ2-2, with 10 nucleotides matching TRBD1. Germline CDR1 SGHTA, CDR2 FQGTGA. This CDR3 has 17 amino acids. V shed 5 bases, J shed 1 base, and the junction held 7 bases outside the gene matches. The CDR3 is CASSPGTGVVNTGELFF. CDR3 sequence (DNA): TGTGCCAGCAGCCCCGGGACAGGGGTGGTGAACACCGGGGAGCTGTTTTTT.

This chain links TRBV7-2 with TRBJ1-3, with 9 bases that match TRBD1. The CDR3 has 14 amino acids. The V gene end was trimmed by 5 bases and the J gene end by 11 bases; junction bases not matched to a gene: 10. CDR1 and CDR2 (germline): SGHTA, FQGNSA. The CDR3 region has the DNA TGTGCCAGCAGCCCCCCCGGGACAGGGACCCCCATATATTTT. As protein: CASSPPGTGTPIYF. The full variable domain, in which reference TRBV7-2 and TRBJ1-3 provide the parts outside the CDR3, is GAGVSQSPSNKVTEKGKDVELRCDPISGHTALYWYRQSLGQGLEFLIYFQGNSAPDKSGLPSDRFSAERTGGSVSTLTIQRTQQEDSAVYLCASSPPGTGTPIYFGEGSWLTVV.